This T cell receptor (beta chain) stems from a study of blood T cell repertoires in COVID-19. Study context: Specimens from acute and convalescent COVID-19 originated in the United States, Italy and Spain.

V dropped 4 bases and J dropped 1; count of bases not matched to a gene: 7. The germline CDR1 and CDR2 sequences are SGHNT and YENEEA. The CDR3 has 16 amino acids. Grouping used clinical history reported by participants in a survey and questionnaire. Resolution of symptoms, clearance, or two negative PCRs was present in recovered Cohort 3 donors. As handled by the study authors: Amplification with reference gene primers provided the estimates of nucleated cell counts. Libraries were prepared by immunoSEQ multiplex PCR; TCRdb keeps only in-frame clonotypes and omits some of them. For V, J and clone size, that table is used; D and trimming come from the DNA. The sample records 150,000 to 200,000 clones, approximately 80% being singletons.

The source material was PBMCs or T cells enriched from blood (not recorded which). This receptor was identified in a man in his fifties or sixties who had recovered from COVID-19. The chain is built from TRBV11-3 and TRBJ2-3, with 8 positions matching TRBD1. The CDR3 here is CASSSDQDRGTDTQYF. CDR3 coding DNA: TGTGCCAGCAGCTCAGACCAGGACAGGGGCACAGATACGCAGTATTTT.